This T cell receptor beta chain is from a study of response to subunit inactivated influenza vaccine. This clonotype was detected only a few times. Germline lookup yields CDR1 LGHNA and CDR2 YSLEER. This CDR3 has 17 amino acids. Trimming stripped 0 bases from V and 6 bases from J, with 18 bases between. MiXCR, applied by TCRdb to the RT-PCR reads, yields one record per CDR3 protein. The sample shows just over 300,000 distinct CDR3 sequences, around a fifth of them seen only once. This clonotype originated in a man aged 45 to 70 who received an inactivated influenza vaccine. The rearrangement uses TRBV4-3 and TRBJ2-1, with D perhaps TRBD1 (6 bases). Sequences were derived from PBMCs from blood, sampled about 19 months after vaccination. The CDR3 nucleotides are TGCGCCAGCAGCCAAGAATTTCTGGACAGAAAGATCAATGAGCAGTTCTTC. Its translation is CASSQEFLDRKINEQFF.